Each of the 15 T cell receptor beta chains below was sequenced from the same sample in a study of CD8 T cells in Susac syndrome. Reverse transcription of roughly 0.5 to 1 ug RNA used random hexamers. TCRdb fed the immunoSEQ multiplex PCR reads into MiXCR, producing one record per CDR3 protein. The sample has some 97,000 distinct CDR3 sequences, about 96% seen once. Sequenced input: CD8+ T cells from PBMCs. The receptors were gathered from a human donor with Susac syndrome.

V is TRBV20-1 and J is TRBJ1-2; TRBD1 matches at 7 bases. CDR1 and CDR2 from the germline V gene are DFQATT and SNEGSKA (reference sequence). The length of the CDR3 is 14 residues. Germline trimming cut 3 bases from V and 4 bases from J; bases unmatched to any gene: 8. CDR3 nucleotide sequence: TGCAGTGCTAGCCCTGAGGGGGCTTTCTATGGCTACACCTTC. It translates to CSASPEGAFYGYTF.

This chain uses TRBV12-3 or TRBV12-4 with TRBJ1-1, with no clear D. The V and J ends lost 6 bases and 3 bases respectively, with 20 bases between them. This CDR3 comprises 16 residues. DNA of the CDR3: TGTGCCAGCAGCCAATGGGGTTTTAGCGGTGACACTGAAGCTTTCTTT. Amino acid sequence: CASSQWGFSGDTEAFF.

The chain joins TRBV6-6 to TRBJ2-7; 9 nucleotides agree with TRBD1. The CDR3 has 16 residues. The V gene's germline CDR1 is MNHNY and CDR2 SVGAGI (reference sequence). V lost 5 bases, J lost 2 bases, and 10 bases stayed unmatched. The DNA for the CDR3 is TGTGCCAGCAGTACCTATAACCGGGACAGGGCCTACGAGCAGTACTTC. It is translated as CASSTYNRDRAYEQYF.

The V gene is TRBV29-1, the J gene TRBJ1-4, with D unclear. The ends were cut back, 6 bases at V and 6 bases at J, with 5 bases in the middle. This CDR3 contains 10 residues. CDR1 is SQVTM and CDR2 is ANQGSEA in the germline V gene. CDR3: CSVFHEKLFF. Here the CDR3 DNA reads TGCAGCGTCTTCCATGAAAAACTGTTTTTT.

This clonotype came up once. V is TRBV29-1 and J is TRBJ2-7; tentative D call: TRBD1 (6 bases). The CDR3 has 13 amino acids. Germline V gene sequence: CDR1 SQVTM, CDR2 ANQGSEA. The germline V and J ends were trimmed by 5 bases and 0 bases, with 11 bases remaining between them. For the CDR3, the DNA is TGCAGCGTTAAGACAGGAATCTCCTACGAGCAGTACTTC. Translation: CSVKTGISYEQYF.

The chain uses TRBV29-1 and TRBJ1-1, with TRBD1 as a possible D gene (5 bases). Germline V CDR1 and CDR2: SQVTM, ANQGSEA. V lost 1 base and J 5 bases, leaving 17 bases between the germline ends. This CDR3 is built from 15 residues. The DNA of the CDR3 is TGCAGCGTTGAAGGGGTCTGGGGGGAATCAACTGAAGCTTTCTTT. Protein sequence: CSVEGVWGESTEAFF.

The J gene is TRBJ2-1, the V gene TRBV7-6; the D gene is possibly TRBD1 (5 bases). Germline values: CDR1 SGHVS, CDR2 FNYEAQ. The CDR3 runs 15 residues. V gave up 5 bases and J gave up 2 bases, with 13 bases separating them. The CDR3: CASSGRQPTYNEQFF. The CDR3, as DNA: TGTGCCAGCAGCGGCCGACAGCCGACCTACAATGAGCAGTTCTTC.

The genes are TRBV29-1 and TRBJ2-1; 7 bases map to TRBD1. The J segment lost 6 bases and the V segment lost 6 bases, leaving 8 bases of the junction unmatched. This CDR3 spans 13 amino acids. Germline assignment: CDR1 SQVTM and CDR2 ANQGSEA. For the CDR3, the DNA is TGCAGCGTACGCGACAGGGTTGGCAATGAGCAGTTCTTC. This translates into CSVRDRVGNEQFF.

The chain employs TRBV12-3 or TRBV12-4 and TRBJ2-4; unclear D gene. Trimming cost V 6 bases and J 6 bases, with 6 bases left between them. The CDR3 contains 11 residues. CDR3 DNA sequence: TGTGCCAGCAGCTCGGGAAACATTCAGTACTTC. Protein product: CASSSGNIQYF.

This sequence joins TRBV27 and TRBJ1-5; D unclear. This CDR3 comprises 13 residues. V lost 3 bases and J 3 bases, leaving 6 bases between the germline ends. Germline CDR1 MNHEY, CDR2 SMNVEV (reference sequence). For the CDR3, the DNA is TGTGCCAGCAGTTTTGCCCCCAATCAGCCCCAGCATTTT. The encoded protein is CASSFAPNQPQHF.

The genes are TRBV4-1 and TRBJ1-1; 8 bases fit TRBD1. Germline-derived CDR1 and CDR2 are MGHRA and YSYEKL. Germline trimming cut 4 bases from V and 0 bases from J; bases unmatched to any gene: 7. This CDR3 has 16 amino acids. The CDR3: CASSPRQGLMNTEAFF. The CDR3 DNA is TGCGCCAGCAGCCCCCGACAGGGGCTAATGAACACTGAAGCTTTCTTT.

The rearrangement links TRBV6-4 to TRBJ2-3; D ambiguous. The germline V gene encodes CDR1 MRHNA and CDR2 SNTAGT. Trimming pared 4 bases from V and 2 bases from J, leaving 7 bases between. The CDR3 is made up of 13 amino acids. Written as DNA, the CDR3 is TGTGCCAGCAGTGTGCAGTACACAGATACGCAGTATTTT. The encoded protein is CASSVQYTDTQYF.

The chain is built from TRBV20-1 and TRBJ1-2, with D possibly being TRBD1 (5 bases). CDR3 length: 16 amino acids. V dropped 3 bases and J dropped 7 bases, with 24 bases sitting between them. Germline loops: CDR1 DFQATT, CDR2 SNEGSKA (reference sequence). For the CDR3, the DNA is TGCAGTGCTAGCGGATGGAGATTAGGGGAGGCTACTGGCTACACCTTC. This codes for CSASGWRLGEATGYTF.

This clonotype has only one observation. This rearrangement joins TRBV6-6 to TRBJ2-4, with D unclear. The CDR3 sequence is 14 residues long. Germline V gene lookup returns CDR1 MNHNY and CDR2 SVGAGI (reference sequence). Trimming stripped 2 bases from V and 0 bases from J, with 5 bases between. The CDR3 here is CASSYDPAKNIQYF. The CDR3 nucleotides read TGTGCCAGCAGTTACGATCCAGCCAAAAACATTCAGTACTTC.

This chain uses TRBV6-5 with TRBJ2-5; 8 bases map to TRBD1. Trimming at V came to 5 bases and at J to 9 bases, leaving 5 bases not matched to a gene. The CDR3 covers 12 residues. Germline CDR1 and CDR2: MNHEY and SVGAGI. The CDR3 region has the DNA TGTGCCAGCAGTCGACAGGGGATGGCCCAGTACTTC. This codes for CASSRQGMAQYF.